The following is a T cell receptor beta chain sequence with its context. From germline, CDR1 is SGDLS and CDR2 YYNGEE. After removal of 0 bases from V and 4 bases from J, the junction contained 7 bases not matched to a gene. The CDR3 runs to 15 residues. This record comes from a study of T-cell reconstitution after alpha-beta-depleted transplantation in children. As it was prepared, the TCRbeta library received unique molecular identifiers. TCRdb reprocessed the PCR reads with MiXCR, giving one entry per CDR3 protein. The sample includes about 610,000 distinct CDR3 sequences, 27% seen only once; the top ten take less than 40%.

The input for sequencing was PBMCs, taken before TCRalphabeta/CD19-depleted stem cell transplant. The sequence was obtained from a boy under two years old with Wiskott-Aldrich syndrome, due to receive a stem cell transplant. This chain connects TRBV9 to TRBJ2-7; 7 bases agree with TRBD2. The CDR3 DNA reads TGTGCCAGCAGCGTAGCCTCCGGCGGGGGATACGAGCAGTACTTC. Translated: CASSVASGGGYEQYF.